A selection of T cell receptor beta chains follows, all from one sample in a study of blood T cell repertoires in COVID-19. The table came from immunoSEQ multiplex PCR; TCRdb's copy has only in-frame clones and leaves some out. The table has around 280,000 clones, about 90% seen once. The specimen was peripheral blood. These receptors all come from a woman aged 25-40 years with COVID-19, enrolled during active disease. CDR3s include the opening cysteine and the closing phenylalanine or tryptophan. D genes are given only for firm matches. Where a row states a size, it is once, few, many or the class of an expanded clone; other rows omit it.

clone size: NA
D gene: TRBD1
J gene: TRBJ2-1
V gene: TRBV7-8
CDR3 DNA: TGTGCCAGCAGCCCAGGGGGACAGGGTTTTAATGAGCAGTTCTTC
CDR3 protein: CASSPGGQGFNEQFF

clone size: NA
D gene: NA
J gene: TRBJ2-2
V gene: TRBV5-1
CDR3 DNA: TGCGCCAGCAGCGCCGCGAGAACCGGGGAGCTGTTTTTT
CDR3 protein: CASSAARTGELFF

clone size: NA
D gene: NA
J gene: TRBJ2-7
V gene: TRBV12-3/TRBV12-4
CDR3 DNA: TGTGCCAGCAGTGTGACAGATACCTACGAGCAGTACTTC
CDR3 protein: CASSVTDTYEQYF

clone size: NA
D gene: NA
J gene: TRBJ2-7
V gene: TRBV28
CDR3 DNA: TGTGCCACCCATCCAGGCCTCCTGGGTTACGAGCAGTACTTC
CDR3 protein: CATHPGLLGYEQYF

clone size: NA
D gene: NA
J gene: TRBJ2-7
V gene: TRBV2
CDR3 DNA: TGTGCCAGCGATGGGGCCGGGACTGTGTTATCCTACGAGCAGTACTTC
CDR3 protein: CASDGAGTVLSYEQYF

clone size: NA
D gene: TRBD2
J gene: TRBJ2-3
V gene: TRBV20-1
CDR3 DNA: TGCAGTGCTCCGATAGCGGGGGGGATTCATTTT
CDR3 protein: CSAPIAGGIHF

clone size: NA
D gene: TRBD1
J gene: TRBJ2-5
V gene: TRBV2
CDR3 DNA: TGTGCCAGCAGGTTCACAGGGGTAGAGACCCAGTACTTC
CDR3 protein: CASRFTGVETQYF

clone size: many
D gene: NA
J gene: TRBJ1-5
V gene: TRBV5-6
CDR3 DNA: TGTGCCAGCACCGCGGGCCCCAATCAGCCCCAGCATTTT
CDR3 protein: CASTAGPNQPQHF

clone size: NA
D gene: NA
J gene: TRBJ2-7
V gene: TRBV30
CDR3 DNA: TGTGCCTGGGCCCCCCGCGGCGAGCAGTACTTC
CDR3 protein: CAWAPRGEQYF

clone size: NA
D gene: NA
J gene: TRBJ1-1
V gene: TRBV5-5
CDR3 DNA: TGTGCCAGCAGCTTGGCAGGGAATATGAACACTGAAGCTTTCTTT
CDR3 protein: CASSLAGNMNTEAFF

clone size: NA
D gene: NA
J gene: TRBJ2-2
V gene: TRBV2
CDR3 DNA: TGTGCCAGCAGTGACAACAGGATCGCGACCGGGGAGCTGTTTTTT
CDR3 protein: CASSDNRIATGELFF

clone size: NA
D gene: NA
J gene: TRBJ2-6
V gene: TRBV4-1
CDR3 DNA: TGCGCCAGCAGCCAAGATCACAGGGTAATATCTGGGGCCAACGTCCTGACTTTC
CDR3 protein: CASSQDHRVISGANVLTF

clone size: NA
D gene: NA
J gene: TRBJ1-5
V gene: TRBV6-5
CDR3 DNA: TGTGCCAGCAGTTTGACAGAACTTAGCAATCAGCCCCAGCATTTT
CDR3 protein: CASSLTELSNQPQHF

clone size: NA
D gene: NA
J gene: TRBJ1-1
V gene: TRBV5-4
CDR3 DNA: TGTGCCAGCAGCTTGGGGGGCAGCCTGAACACTGAAGCTTTCTTT
CDR3 protein: CASSLGGSLNTEAFF

clone size: NA
D gene: TRBD2
J gene: TRBJ2-7
V gene: TRBV30
CDR3 DNA: TGTGCCTGGAGGAGCCGGGGGGGGTCCTACGAGCAGTACTTC
CDR3 protein: CAWRSRGGSYEQYF

clone size: once
D gene: TRBD1
J gene: TRBJ2-1
V gene: TRBV27
CDR3 DNA: TGTGCCAGCACGAACCTCGGACAGGGCTACAATGAGCAGTTCTTC
CDR3 protein: CASTNLGQGYNEQFF

clone size: NA
D gene: NA
J gene: TRBJ2-6
V gene: TRBV4-1
CDR3 DNA: TGCGCCAGCAGGTTAACGGGCTCTGGGGCCAACGTCCTGACTTTC
CDR3 protein: CASRLTGSGANVLTF

clone size: NA
D gene: TRBD2
J gene: TRBJ2-3
V gene: TRBV3-1/TRBV3-2
CDR3 DNA: TGTGCCAGCAGCCAGTTGACTAGCGGGGGGGTTGATACGCAGTATTTT
CDR3 protein: CASSQLTSGGVDTQYF

clone size: NA
D gene: TRBD1
J gene: TRBJ1-1
V gene: TRBV9
CDR3 DNA: TGTGCCAGCAGCGCAGGACAGGTCGGTACTGAAGCTTTCTTT
CDR3 protein: CASSAGQVGTEAFF